These 14 T cell receptor beta chains were sequenced from one sample in a study of graft-versus-host responses after intestinal transplantation. Some clones are missing from TCRdb's copy, which holds only in-frame ones; the method was immunoSEQ multiplex PCR. The sample holds over 100,000 clones, about 90% seen once. Antigens of these TCRs are unknown. Material: unstimulated CD4+ T cells sorted from spleen or lymph node cells, obtained before intestinal transplant. The receptors derive from a human donor who received an intestinal transplant.

The chain is built from TRBV19 and TRBJ2-1; 8 positions agree with TRBD2. CDR3 size: 15 residues. With V trimmed by 7 bases and J by 5 bases, 10 bases remained unmatched. Germline V gene sequence: CDR1 LNHDA, CDR2 SQIVND (reference sequence). The CDR3 coding sequence is TGTGCCAGTAAGCCCCTAGCGGGCGTAAACAATGAGCAGTTCTTC. Its translation: CASKPLAGVNNEQFF.

The gene calls are TRBV6-1 and TRBJ1-5, with a tentative D call TRBD1 (6 bases). Trimming stripped 4 bases from V and 1 base from J, with 8 bases between. This CDR3 has 14 residues. The germline CDR1 and CDR2 sequences are MNHNS and SASEGT. CDR3: CASSGTASNQPQHF. CDR3 nucleotide sequence: TGTGCCAGCAGTGGGACAGCCAGCAATCAGCCCCAGCATTTT.

The rearrangement uses TRBV6-6 and TRBJ2-5; no firm D call. The CDR3 is 12 residues long. The germline V gene encodes CDR1 MNHNY and CDR2 SVGAGI (reference sequence). V lost 0 bases and J lost 5, with 4 bases in between. The CDR3 loop is CASSYSRETQYF. The CDR3 DNA reads as TGTGCCAGCAGTTACTCCAGGGAGACCCAGTACTTC.

V gene TRBV6-1 combines with J gene TRBJ2-3; D gene unclear. Germline V CDR1 and CDR2: MNHNS, SASEGT. The CDR3 extends over 14 amino acids. V lost 8 bases to trimming and J lost 6 bases, with 18 bases between them. DNA for the CDR3: TGTGCCAGCTCCTTTGGGTCAGACGCGGATACGCAGTATTTT. Translated: CASSFGSDADTQYF.

The chain combines TRBV30 with TRBJ1-5; 9 bases agree with TRBD1. Looked up from germline, CDR1 is GTSNPN and CDR2 is SVGIG (reference sequence). Losses at the gene ends were 5 bases for V and 6 bases for J; bases not matched to a gene: 20. This CDR3 region has 18 residues. The CDR3 coding sequence is TGTGCCTGGGGGAACAGAGGTTCGGGACAGGGAATGAGTCAGCCCCAGCATTTT. Translating it yields CAWGNRGSGQGMSQPQHF. The full variable domain, its missing parts supplied by reference TRBV30 and TRBJ1-5, is SQTIHQWPATLVQPVGSPLSLECTVEGTSNPNLYWYRQAAGRGLQLLFYSVGIGQISSEVPQNLSASRPQDRQFILSSKKLLLSDSGFYLCAWGNRGSGQGMSQPQHFGDGTRLSIL.

The chain links TRBV6-1 to TRBJ2-3; no definite D call. The CDR3 totals 14 residues. Germline assignment: CDR1 MNHNS and CDR2 SASEGT. Trimming cost V 2 bases and J 10 bases, with 16 bases left between them. CDR3 amino acids: CASSELFWSVSQYF. The CDR3 DNA reads TGTGCCAGCAGTGAATTGTTTTGGAGCGTATCGCAGTATTTT.

The chain carries TRBV5-6 and TRBJ1-6; no clear D gene. This CDR3 spans 16 amino acids. V dropped 2 bases and J dropped 0 bases, with 9 bases sitting between them. Per germline, CDR1 SGHDT and CDR2 YYEEEE. CDR3 residues: CASSFGRSSYNSPLHF. CDR3 in DNA: TGTGCCAGCAGCTTTGGGAGGAGCTCCTATAATTCACCCCTCCACTTT. The variable domain in full, with the rest retrieved from reference TRBV5-6 and TRBJ1-6, is DAGVTQSPTHLIKTRGQQVTLRCSPKSGHDTVSWYQQALGQGPQFIFQYYEEEERQRGNFPDRFSGHQFPNYSSELNVNALLLGDSALYLCASSFGRSSYNSPLHFGNGTRLTVT.

V usage is TRBV5-1 and J usage is TRBJ2-3; a weak D match, TRBD1 (6 bases). Looked up from germline, CDR1 is SGHRS and CDR2 is YFSETQ. The CDR3 contains 15 residues. V was trimmed by 0 bases and J by 0 bases, leaving 8 bases between them. The CDR3 reads CASSLGQGSTDTQYF. The CDR3 DNA reads as TGCGCCAGCAGCTTGGGGCAGGGGAGCACAGATACGCAGTATTTT.

The gene calls are TRBV6-5 and TRBJ2-3; D gene unclear. The CDR3 totals 13 residues. V gave up 5 bases and J gave up 6 bases, with 12 bases separating them. Germline-derived CDR1 and CDR2 are MNHEY and SVGAGI. Here the CDR3 reads CASSRFSRDTQYF. CDR3 coding DNA: TGTGCCAGCAGTAGATTCAGCCGGGATACGCAGTATTTT.

This sequence joins TRBV7-2 and TRBJ2-3; D may correspond to TRBD1 or TRBD2 (5 bases each). There are 16 residues in the CDR3. Germline loops: CDR1 SGHTA, CDR2 FQGNSA. The V end was cut by 2 bases, the J end by 4 bases, with 16 bases between. The DNA for the CDR3 is TGTGCCAGCAGCTTAACGCGGGCTGGGGGTTCAGATACGCAGTATTTT. It encodes CASSLTRAGGSDTQYF.

V and J are TRBV7-2 and TRBJ2-5, with TRBD1 identical over 7 bases. CDR3 length equals 15 residues. J lost 7 bases, V lost 5 bases, and 13 bases had no gene match. Per the germline V gene, CDR1 is SGHTA and CDR2 is FQGNSA. The CDR3 is CASSPGDRQRGTQYF. CDR3 bases: TGTGCCAGCAGCCCCGGGGACAGACAAAGGGGGACCCAGTACTTC.

J is TRBJ2-5 and V is TRBV6-6, with 8 bases lining up with TRBD1. The CDR3 length is 14 residues. Germline V lookup: CDR1 MNHNY, CDR2 SVGAGI (reference sequence). V dropped 6 bases and J dropped 4; count of bases not matched to a gene: 7. The CDR3 coding sequence is TGTGCCAGCAGCCGGGACAGGTCGGGAGAGACCCAGTACTTC. Its protein product is CASSRDRSGETQYF.

The chain couples TRBV5-1 to TRBJ2-5; weak D call: TRBD1 (6 bases). The CDR3 is 15 residues long. The germline V and J ends were trimmed by 4 bases and 3 bases, with 16 bases remaining between them. Germline-derived CDR1 and CDR2 are SGHRS and YFSETQ. CDR3 in DNA: TGCGCCAGCAGCCCGCAGGGGTCGGTCGAAGAGACCCAGTACTTC. This translates into CASSPQGSVEETQYF.

The CDR3 spells CASSHPRGAPNTGELFF. The CDR3 DNA reads as TGTGCCAGCAGCCATCCCCGCGGGGCTCCCAACACCGGGGAGCTGTTTTTT. The J gene is TRBJ2-2, the V gene TRBV4-2; tentatively, D is TRBD2 (6 bases). Trimming cost V 3 bases and J 2 bases, with 16 bases left between them. Germline V gene data show CDR1 as LGHNA and CDR2 as YNFKEQ. CDR3 length: 17 amino acids.